Below are 20 T cell receptor beta chains sequenced from a single sample in a study of cytomegalovirus exposure and HLA in healthy donors. In the PCR, 60 Vbeta and 13 Jbeta primers were used. TCRdb's copy holds only in-frame clones and misses some; the assay was immunoSEQ multiplex PCR. The table for this sample gives around 65,000 clones. Sequencing used PBMCs. These receptor sequences come from a young man in good health and CMV-seropositive.

V is TRBV2 and J is TRBJ2-7; 7 bases are shared with TRBD2. The CDR3 contains 13 residues. Germline values: CDR1 SNHLY, CDR2 FYNNEI. Trimming took 5 bases from V and 2 from J; bases not matched to a gene: 3. The DNA of the CDR3 is TGTGCCAGCAGTACTAGCGCCACCTACGAGCAGTACTTC. Translating it yields CASSTSATYEQYF.

V usage is TRBV25-1 and J usage is TRBJ2-7; 8 bases match TRBD1. The CDR3 has 14 amino acids. V shed 5 bases and J 3 bases; nucleotides not matched to a gene: 6. Germline CDR1 reads MGHDK; CDR2 reads SYGVNS. The chain's CDR3 is CASSPTGTGYEQYF. CDR3 in DNA: TGTGCCAGCAGTCCGACCGGGACAGGCTACGAGCAGTACTTC.

The CDR3 DNA follows: TGTGCCAGCAGTTCAGGGGGCGGGACCCAGTACTTC. Translating gives CASSSGGGTQYF. V and J are TRBV6-5 and TRBJ2-5; 8 bases align to TRBD1. This CDR3 region has 12 residues. The ends lost 4 bases at V and 7 bases at J; junction bases unmatched: 2. Germline-derived CDR1 and CDR2 are MNHEY and SVGAGI.

The rearrangement uses TRBV11-2 and TRBJ2-7; 8 nucleotides match TRBD1. Germline CDR1 reads SGHAT; CDR2 reads FQNNGV. Losses at the gene ends were 5 bases for V and 7 bases for J; bases not matched to a gene: 10. The length of the CDR3 is 14 residues. CDR3 sequence: CASSPWTGSGEQYF. The DNA for the CDR3 is TGTGCCAGCAGCCCTTGGACAGGGTCGGGGGAGCAGTACTTC. Variable domain in full (rest from reference TRBV11-2 and TRBJ2-7): EAGVAQSPRYKIIEKRQSVAFWCNPISGHATLYWYQQILGQGPKLLIQFQNNGVVDDSQLPKDRFSAERLKGVDSTLKIQPAKLEDSAVYLCASSPWTGSGEQYFGPGTRLTVT.

The V gene is TRBV15, the J gene TRBJ1-4; D gene unclear. The V gene's germline CDR1 is LNHNV and CDR2 YYDKDF (reference sequence). V lost 2 bases to trimming and J lost 17 bases, with 21 bases between them. This CDR3 is built from 14 residues. Written as DNA, the CDR3 is TGTGCCACCAGCAGACCCCTGGGGAGCGGGAATTTATTTTTT. This codes for CATSRPLGSGNLFF.

About this clone: Relative to the germline gene, one junction end is altered; a read error may explain this. V usage is TRBV7-7 and J usage is TRBJ2-2, with D possibly being TRBD2 (6 bases). Germline CDR1 SSHAT, CDR2 FNYEAQ (reference sequence). The CDR3 covers 15 residues. The CDR3 nucleotides read TGTGCTAGCAGCTCGGGCCGCGGGACGTCTGGGGAGCTGTTTTTT. This gives the protein CASSSGRGTSGELFF.

CDR3 region: CASSDRTGKNTEAFF. As DNA, the CDR3 is TGTGCCAGCAGCGACCGGACAGGGAAGAACACTGAAGCTTTCTTT. V gene TRBV5-4 combines with J gene TRBJ1-1, with 8 positions matching TRBD1. The junction had 6 bases not matched to a gene; V was cut back by 4 bases and J by 1 base. This CDR3 has 15 residues. Germline V gene data show CDR1 as SGHNT and CDR2 as YYREEE (reference sequence).

J is TRBJ2-1 and V is TRBV23-1, with 14 bases identical to TRBD2. TRBV23-1 is reported as an ORF; its role is uncertain. Trimming removed 0 bases from V and 5 bases from J; junction bases left unmatched: 0. The CDR3 is 16 amino acids. The CDR3 protein is CASSQSTSGRDNEQFF. In nucleotides, the CDR3 is TGCGCCAGCAGTCAATCGACTAGCGGGAGGGACAATGAGCAGTTCTTC.

The chain combines TRBV4-1 with TRBJ2-1; D is possibly TRBD2 (6 bases). CDR1 and CDR2 from the germline V gene are MGHRA and YSYEKL. Trimming took off 5 bases at V and 9 bases at J, with 26 bases between the two ends. The CDR3 spans 17 residues. CDR3 nucleotides: TGCGCCAGCAGCAACCCGCTACTAGCTTCCTGGCGAGGTGAGCAGTTCTTC. Protein product: CASSNPLLASWRGEQFF.

J is TRBJ2-3 and V is TRBV30, with D possibly matching TRBD2 (6 bases). V lost 2 bases and J lost 6, with 9 bases in between. Germline V gene lookup returns CDR1 GTSNPN and CDR2 SVGIG (reference sequence). The CDR3 contains 12 residues. The CDR3 sequence is CAWSSGLDTQYF. The CDR3 DNA sequence: TGTGCCTGGAGTTCGGGACTGGATACGCAGTATTTT.

The V and J genes are TRBV29-1 and TRBJ1-2; possibly TRBD1 for D (6 bases). Trimming took off 4 bases at V and 6 bases at J, with 15 bases between the two ends. Germline loops: CDR1 SQVTM, CDR2 ANQGSEA. The CDR3 contains 13 residues. The CDR3 nucleotides are TGCAGCGTTGGGGGTGGGGGCCCGGATGGCTACACCTTC. Translating it yields CSVGGGGPDGYTF.

This chain joins TRBV5-1 and TRBJ2-7; D is ambiguous. Germline values: CDR1 SGHRS, CDR2 YFSETQ. The V end was cut by 1 base, the J end by 3 bases, with 11 bases between. The CDR3 contains 14 residues. CDR3 sequence reads: CASSLKEALYEQYF. Written as DNA, the CDR3 is TGCGCCAGCAGCTTGAAAGAGGCTCTCTACGAGCAGTACTTC.

V gene TRBV5-1 combines with J gene TRBJ1-3; D may be TRBD1 (6 bases). Germline-derived CDR1 and CDR2 are SGHRS and YFSETQ. This CDR3 spans 15 amino acids. Trimming stripped 0 bases from V and 0 bases from J, with 7 bases between. Written as DNA, the CDR3 is TGCGCCAGCAGCTTGGGACAGGCCTCTGGAAACACCATATATTTT. This sequence encodes CASSLGQASGNTIYF.

This sequence joins TRBV30 and TRBJ1-1; weak D call: TRBD1 (5 bases). The germline V gene has CDR1 GTSNPN and CDR2 SVGIG (reference sequence). V was shortened by 1 base and J by 4 bases, with 10 bases between the two germline ends. CDR3 size: 13 residues. The CDR3 DNA reads as TGTGCCTGGAGTGAGCAGGGTAGCACTGAAGCTTTCTTT. Residues: CAWSEQGSTEAFF.

The chain carries TRBV30 and TRBJ2-3, with 8 bases that match TRBD1. CDR1 GTSNPN and CDR2 SVGIG come from the germline V gene (reference sequence). This CDR3 has 14 amino acids. V lost 3 bases to trimming and J lost 3 bases; unmatched junction nucleotides: 5. This chain's CDR3 is CAWSGQGGTDTQYF. CDR3 nucleotides: TGTGCCTGGAGCGGACAGGGAGGAACAGATACGCAGTATTTT.

The CDR3 sequence is CAWRGGAGEEQYF. In DNA form, the CDR3 reads TGTGCCTGGAGAGGAGGAGCGGGAGAGGAGCAGTACTTC. The chain is built from TRBV30 and TRBJ2-7, with TRBD2 matching over 8 bases. CDR1 is GTSNPN, CDR2 SVGIG, per germline (reference sequence). Germline trimming cut 3 bases from V and 7 bases from J; bases unmatched to any gene: 8. The CDR3 runs 13 residues. The full variable domain, with the rest looked up from reference TRBV30 and TRBJ2-7, is SQTIHQWPATLVQPVGSPLSLECTVEGTSNPNLYWYRQAAGRGLQLLFYSVGIGQISSEVPQNLSASRPQDRQFILSSKKLLLSDSGFYLCAWRGGAGEEQYFGPGTRLTVT.

The chain carries TRBV27 and TRBJ2-5; TRBD2 might be the D (6 bases). The CDR3 consists of 11 residues. With 6 bases removed from V and 5 bases from J, the gap between germline ends came to 7 bases. The germline gives CDR1 MNHEY, CDR2 SMNVEV (reference sequence). CDR3 sequence (DNA): TGTGCCAGCAGGGAGGGGGAGACCCAGTACTTC. Translation: CASREGETQYF.

To note about this clone: Within the sample, other DNA sequences also encode this same CDR3. The chain has TRBV25-1 and TRBJ2-7, with 8 bases lining up with TRBD2. CDR1 and CDR2 from the germline V gene are MGHDK and SYGVNS. This CDR3 region has 12 residues. V was clipped by 9 bases and J by 5 bases; unmatched bases: 6. The CDR3 DNA follows: TGTGCCAGTGAGCGGGGGCGGGACGAGCAGTACTTC. Amino acids: CASERGRDEQYF.

The V and J genes are TRBV5-1 and TRBJ2-7; TRBD1 is a possible D gene (6 bases). From germline, CDR1 is SGHRS and CDR2 YFSETQ. The length of the CDR3 is 13 residues. V shed 4 bases and J shed 2 bases, with 10 bases lying between them. The CDR3 DNA is TGCGCCAGCAGCCCAGGGGTTGCCTACGAGCAGTACTTC. This encodes CASSPGVAYEQYF.

This clone shows up as large by frequency. This chain joins TRBV6-4 and TRBJ2-3; 12 nucleotides line up with TRBD2. The CDR3 spans 16 residues. Germline-derived CDR1 and CDR2 are MRHNA and SNTAGT. The trim removed 0 bases at V and 4 bases at J, leaving 2 bases unmatched. The CDR3 DNA is TGTGCCAGCAGTGACTCGGCTAGCGGGGGGGCAGATACGCAGTATTTT. Translated: CASSDSASGGADTQYF.